This TCR beta chain is drawn from a study of shared clonotypes between healthy human individuals. Positive CCR7 selection of CD45RO-negative cells yielded the naive CD8 cells, and terminally differentiated effector memory CD45RA+ cells were excluded. This table comes from immunoSEQ multiplex PCR, and its TCRdb copy is limited to in-frame clones, with some not included. The sample shows around 2,000,000 clones, 85% to 95% of them seen only once. V lost 2 bases and J 5 bases, leaving 16 bases between the germline ends. The CDR3 is 15 residues long. Germline CDR1 and CDR2: MNHNS and SASEGT. The sample consisted of naive CD8+ T cells from PBMCs. The TCR was taken from a man aged 18 to 35 in good health. Some clones in this sample may be carry-over from other donors' samples. The genes are TRBV6-1 and TRBJ2-7; D remains ambiguous. CDR3 DNA: TGTGCCAGCAGTGAACTGGGTGGGGATTATAACGAGCAGTACTTC. This encodes CASSELGGDYNEQYF.